This T cell receptor beta chain was sequenced during a study of early T cells in non-severe SARS-CoV-2 infection. V shed 3 bases, J shed 3 bases, and the junction held 9 bases outside the gene matches. Germline lookup yields CDR1 SGDLS and CDR2 YYNGEE. The CDR3 length is 16 residues. TCRdb reprocessed the 5' RACE reads with MiXCR, giving one entry per CDR3 protein. This table has roughly 53,000 distinct CDR3 sequences, approximately 12% appearing once. This clonotype was detected a few times. The input for sequencing was whole blood, taken at baseline. This clonotype originated in an adult who was a healthcare worker with PCR-confirmed SARS-CoV-2 infection or an uninfected control (not recorded which). The V and J genes are TRBV9 and TRBJ2-3; 8 positions match TRBD2. For the CDR3, the DNA is TGTGCCAGCAGCGCTACCGGGACTAGGAATACAGATACGCAGTATTTT. Translating gives CASSATGTRNTDTQYF. The full variable domain, with the rest looked up from reference TRBV9 and TRBJ2-3, is DSGVTQTPKHLITATGQRVTLRCSPRSGDLSVYWYQQSLDQGLQFLIQYYNGEERAKGNILERFSAQQFPDLHSELNLSSLELGDSALYFCASSATGTRNTDTQYFGPGTRLTVL.